Below, 12 T cell receptor beta chains from the same sample are listed, as sequenced in a study of lymphopenia after photon versus proton radiotherapy. Using immunoSEQ multiplex PCR, the repertoire was profiled, and TCRdb retains in-frame clones only, with some absent. The profile shows more than 20,000 clones, roughly four fifths of them singletons. The sequenced sample was peripheral blood, obtained from a patient treated with photon-based radiotherapy. These receptors originate from a woman in her forties or fifties with pancreatic cancer.

This chain connects TRBV4-1 to TRBJ2-7, with D possibly TRBD2 on 6 matching bases. The V gene lost 4 bases and the J gene lost 6 bases, with 19 bases spanning the gap. Germline V gene data show CDR1 as MGHRA and CDR2 as YSYEKL. The CDR3 consists of 15 residues. The CDR3 DNA follows: TGCGCCAGCAGCCCCCACCCGGGACTCACGGTCGAGCAGTACTTC. Residues: CASSPHPGLTVEQYF.

The rearrangement uses TRBV6-5 and TRBJ2-1; D uncertain. With 5 bases removed from V and 6 bases from J, the gap between germline ends came to 5 bases. This CDR3 region has 11 residues. Germline V gene sequence: CDR1 MNHEY, CDR2 SVGAGI. Here the CDR3 reads CASSNPNEQFF. The CDR3 DNA reads TGTGCCAGCAGTAACCCCAATGAGCAGTTCTTC.

The J gene is TRBJ1-2, the V gene TRBV6-5; D is undetermined. This CDR3 is built from 13 residues. The germline V and J ends were trimmed by 8 bases and 4 bases, with 14 bases remaining between them. The V gene's germline CDR1 is MNHEY and CDR2 SVGAGI. In nucleotides, the CDR3 is TGTGCCAGCCTAGAGCCGGGTACCTATGGCTACACCTTC. Amino acid sequence: CASLEPGTYGYTF.

V gene TRBV5-1 combines with J gene TRBJ2-5; 9 nucleotides align to TRBD1. CDR3 length: 14 residues. Per germline, CDR1 SGHRS and CDR2 YFSETQ. The V and J ends lost 4 bases and 5 bases, in that order; junction bases with no gene match: 6. DNA for the CDR3: TGCGCCAGCAGCGGAGGGACAGGGCTGGAGACCCAGTACTTC. This gives the protein CASSGGTGLETQYF.

This clone has more than one count but fewer than ten. The chain joins TRBV13 to TRBJ2-5; D could derive from TRBD1 or TRBD2 (5 bases each). Germline lookup yields CDR1 PRHDT and CDR2 FYEKMQ (reference sequence). V gave up 5 bases and J gave up 4 bases, with 17 bases separating them. The CDR3 consists of 15 residues. The CDR3 nucleotides read TGTGCCAGCAGCCCCCGAGGGGCCGGCGGAGAGACCCAGTACTTC. Translating gives CASSPRGAGGETQYF.

J is TRBJ2-7 and V is TRBV7-9; 8 nucleotides align to TRBD1. CDR1 is SEHNR, CDR2 FQNEAQ, per germline (reference sequence). V trimming: 1 base; J trimming: 5 bases; junction bases outside the gene matches: 4. CDR3 length: 14 amino acids. The CDR3 DNA follows: TGTGCCAGCAGCTTAGAAGGACAGGGACACGAGCAGTACTTC. This sequence encodes CASSLEGQGHEQYF.

V gene TRBV27 combines with J gene TRBJ2-5; D is unclear. The germline CDR1 and CDR2 sequences are MNHEY and SMNVEV (reference sequence). The V end was cut by 6 bases, the J end by 1 base, with 12 bases between. The CDR3 runs to 14 residues. For the CDR3, the DNA is TGTGCCAGCAGCCCCGGCCGTTTCCAAGAGACCCAGTACTTC. Translated, it gives CASSPGRFQETQYF.

The chain combines TRBV11-2 with TRBJ2-3; a weak D match, TRBD2 (6 bases). The CDR3 has 16 residues. Per the germline V gene, CDR1 is SGHAT and CDR2 is FQNNGV. With 2 bases removed from V and 4 bases from J, the gap between germline ends came to 16 bases. CDR3 nucleotide sequence: TGTGCCAGCAGCTTATCCCCGAGACTAGATGCAGATACGCAGTATTTT. It encodes CASSLSPRLDADTQYF. Full variable domain (missing parts from reference TRBV11-2 and TRBJ2-3): EAGVAQSPRYKIIEKRQSVAFWCNPISGHATLYWYQQILGQGPKLLIQFQNNGVVDDSQLPKDRFSAERLKGVDSTLKIQPAKLEDSAVYLCASSLSPRLDADTQYFGPGTRLTVL.

The J gene is TRBJ2-1, the V gene TRBV9; no firm D call. CDR3 length: 14 amino acids. Germline V gives CDR1 SGDLS, CDR2 YYNGEE. V shed 1 base and J shed 8 bases, with 13 bases lying between them. CDR3 amino acids: CASSVRAGWDEQFF. In DNA form, the CDR3 reads TGTGCCAGCAGCGTACGCGCTGGGTGGGATGAGCAGTTCTTC.

The rearrangement links TRBV27 to TRBJ2-1; a weak D match, TRBD2 (5 bases). Germline values: CDR1 MNHEY, CDR2 SMNVEV (reference sequence). Trimming shortened V by 6 bases and J by 6 bases, and 21 bases separated the two germline ends. The CDR3 runs to 16 residues. The CDR3: CASSWAVKLGANEQFF. The CDR3 DNA is TGTGCCAGCAGCTGGGCCGTGAAACTGGGAGCCAATGAGCAGTTCTTC.

This clone came up a few times. The V gene is TRBV29-1, the J gene TRBJ2-1; 13 nucleotides match TRBD2. The trim removed 6 bases at V and 4 bases at J, leaving 15 bases unmatched. Germline V gives CDR1 SQVTM, CDR2 ANQGSEA. This CDR3 comprises 18 residues. The CDR3 reads CSVAGTSGTLGTYNEQFF. The CDR3 DNA reads TGCAGCGTCGCCGGGACTAGCGGGACACTAGGGACGTACAATGAGCAGTTCTTC.

The gene calls are TRBV7-2 and TRBJ2-7; D ambiguous. Trimming pared 5 bases from V and 9 bases from J, leaving 20 bases between. Germline loops: CDR1 SGHTA, CDR2 FQGNSA. This CDR3 spans 14 amino acids. The CDR3 sequence: CASSPLKAPPWQYF. For the CDR3, the DNA is TGTGCCAGCAGCCCCCTCAAGGCCCCTCCGTGGCAGTACTTC. Drawing the rest from reference TRBV7-2 and TRBJ2-7, the complete variable domain is GAGVSQSPSNKVTEKGKDVELRCDPISGHTALYWYRQSLGQGLEFLIYFQGNSAPDKSGLPSDRFSAERTGGSVSTLTIQRTQQEDSAVYLCASSPLKAPPWQYFGPGTRLTVT.